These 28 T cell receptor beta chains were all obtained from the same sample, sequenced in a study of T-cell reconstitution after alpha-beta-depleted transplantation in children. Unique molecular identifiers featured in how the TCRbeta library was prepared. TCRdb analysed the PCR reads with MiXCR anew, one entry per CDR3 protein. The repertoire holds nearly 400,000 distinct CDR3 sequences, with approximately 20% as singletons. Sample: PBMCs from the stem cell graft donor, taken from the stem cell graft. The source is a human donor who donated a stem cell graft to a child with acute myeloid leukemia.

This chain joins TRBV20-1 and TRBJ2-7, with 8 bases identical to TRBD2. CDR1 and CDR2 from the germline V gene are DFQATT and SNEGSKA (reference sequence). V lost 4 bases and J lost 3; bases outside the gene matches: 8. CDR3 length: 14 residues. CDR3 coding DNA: TGCAGTGCTAAGTTAGCGGGACTGTACTACGAGCAGTACTTC. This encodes CSAKLAGLYYEQYF.

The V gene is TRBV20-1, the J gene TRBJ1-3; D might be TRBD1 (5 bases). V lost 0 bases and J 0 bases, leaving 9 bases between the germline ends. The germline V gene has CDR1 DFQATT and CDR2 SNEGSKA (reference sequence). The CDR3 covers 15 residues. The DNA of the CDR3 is TGCAGTGCTAGAGAGGAAGGGGACTCTGGAAACACCATATATTTT. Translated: CSAREEGDSGNTIYF.

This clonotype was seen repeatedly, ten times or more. CDR3 sequence (DNA): TGTGCCACCAGCAGAGATCGGGACTCACGCTACAATGAGCAGTTCTTC. It encodes CATSRDRDSRYNEQFF. This chain connects TRBV15 to TRBJ2-1; the D gene is possibly TRBD2 (6 bases). The germline V and J ends were trimmed by 0 bases and 3 bases, with 12 bases remaining between them. This CDR3 has 16 residues. From germline, CDR1 is LNHNV and CDR2 YYDKDF (reference sequence).

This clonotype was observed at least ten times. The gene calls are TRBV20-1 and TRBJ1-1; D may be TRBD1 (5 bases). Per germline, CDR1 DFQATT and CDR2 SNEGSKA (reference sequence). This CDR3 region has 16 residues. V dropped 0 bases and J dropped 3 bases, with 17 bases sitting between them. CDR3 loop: CSARDAAGGAHTEAFF. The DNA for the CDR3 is TGCAGTGCTAGAGACGCCGCCGGAGGGGCGCACACTGAAGCTTTCTTT.

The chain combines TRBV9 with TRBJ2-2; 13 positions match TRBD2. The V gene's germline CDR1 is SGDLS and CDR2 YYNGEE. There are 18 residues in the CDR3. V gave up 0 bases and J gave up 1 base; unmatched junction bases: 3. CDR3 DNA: TGTGCCAGCAGCGTAGCTACTAGCGGGAGGGTGAACACCGGGGAGCTGTTTTTT. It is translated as CASSVATSGRVNTGELFF. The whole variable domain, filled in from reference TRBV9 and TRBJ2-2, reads DSGVTQTPKHLITATGQRVTLRCSPRSGDLSVYWYQQSLDQGLQFLIQYYNGEERAKGNILERFSAQQFPDLHSELNLSSLELGDSALYFCASSVATSGRVNTGELFFGEGSRLTVL.

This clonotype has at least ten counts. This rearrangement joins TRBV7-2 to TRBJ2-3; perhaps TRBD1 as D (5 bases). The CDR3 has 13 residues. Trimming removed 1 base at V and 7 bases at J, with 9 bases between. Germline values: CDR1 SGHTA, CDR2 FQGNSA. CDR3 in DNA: TGTGCCAGCAGCTTAGGGCCGGACAATACGCAGTATTTT. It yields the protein CASSLGPDNTQYF.

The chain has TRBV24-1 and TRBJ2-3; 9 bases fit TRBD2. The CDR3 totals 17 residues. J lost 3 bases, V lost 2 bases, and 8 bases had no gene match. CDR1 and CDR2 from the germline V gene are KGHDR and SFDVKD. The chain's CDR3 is CATSDSAGLAKTDTQYF. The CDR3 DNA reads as TGTGCCACCAGTGATTCCGCTGGACTAGCGAAGACAGATACGCAGTATTTT.

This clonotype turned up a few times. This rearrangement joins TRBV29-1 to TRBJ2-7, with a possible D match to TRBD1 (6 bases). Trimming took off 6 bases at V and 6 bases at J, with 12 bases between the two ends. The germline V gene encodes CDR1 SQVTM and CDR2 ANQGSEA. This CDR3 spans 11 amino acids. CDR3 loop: CSVSQGTEQYF. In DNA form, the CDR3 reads TGCAGCGTCAGCCAGGGGACCGAGCAGTACTTC.

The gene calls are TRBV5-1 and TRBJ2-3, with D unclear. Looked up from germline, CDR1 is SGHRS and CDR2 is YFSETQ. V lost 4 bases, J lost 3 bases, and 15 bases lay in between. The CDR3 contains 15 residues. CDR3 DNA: TGCGCCAGCAGCAAGGACCAAACGTTGACAGATACGCAGTATTTT. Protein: CASSKDQTLTDTQYF.

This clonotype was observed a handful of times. The CDR3 region has the DNA TGTGCCAGCAGCTTAGTGGGGCAATACGCCTACAATGAGCAGTTCTTC. Translation gives CASSLVGQYAYNEQFF. The rearrangement joins TRBV13 to TRBJ2-1, with D possibly matching TRBD1 (5 bases). In germline, CDR1 is PRHDT, CDR2 FYEKMQ (reference sequence). The CDR3 length is 16 residues. Trimming cost V 1 base and J 2 bases, with 12 bases left between them.

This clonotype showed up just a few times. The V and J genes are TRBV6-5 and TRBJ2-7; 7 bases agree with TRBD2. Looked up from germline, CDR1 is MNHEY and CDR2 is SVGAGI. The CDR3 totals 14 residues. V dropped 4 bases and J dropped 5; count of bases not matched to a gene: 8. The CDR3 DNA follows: TGTGCCAGCAGTTCCTGGACTGGGAGGGACGAGCAGTACTTC. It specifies CASSSWTGRDEQYF.

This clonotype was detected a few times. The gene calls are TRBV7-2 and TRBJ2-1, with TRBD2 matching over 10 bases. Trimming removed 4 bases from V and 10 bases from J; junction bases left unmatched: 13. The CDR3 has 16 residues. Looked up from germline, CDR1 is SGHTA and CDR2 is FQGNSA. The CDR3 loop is CASSYRLAGPSGEQFF. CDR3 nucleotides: TGTGCCAGCAGCTATCGACTAGCGGGCCCGTCGGGGGAGCAGTTCTTC.

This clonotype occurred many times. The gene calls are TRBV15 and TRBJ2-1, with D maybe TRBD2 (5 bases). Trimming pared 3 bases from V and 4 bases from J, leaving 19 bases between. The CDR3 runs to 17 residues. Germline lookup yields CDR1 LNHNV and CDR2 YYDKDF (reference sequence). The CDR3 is CATSSLFRRGRYNEQFF. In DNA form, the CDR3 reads TGTGCCACCAGCAGCCTATTTCGACGGGGAAGGTACAATGAGCAGTTCTTC.

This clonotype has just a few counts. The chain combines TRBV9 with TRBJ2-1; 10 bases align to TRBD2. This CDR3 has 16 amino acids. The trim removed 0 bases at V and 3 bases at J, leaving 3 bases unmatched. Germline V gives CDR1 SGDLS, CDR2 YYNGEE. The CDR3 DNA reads TGTGCCAGCAGCGTAGGACTAGCGGGCTTCTACAATGAGCAGTTCTTC. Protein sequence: CASSVGLAGFYNEQFF.

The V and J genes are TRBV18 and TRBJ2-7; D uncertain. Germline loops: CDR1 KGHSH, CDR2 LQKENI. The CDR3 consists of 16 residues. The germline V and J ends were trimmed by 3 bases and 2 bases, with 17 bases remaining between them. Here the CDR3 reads CASSPPIRSGTYEQYF. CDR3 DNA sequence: TGTGCCAGCTCACCTCCGATTCGGTCTGGGACCTACGAGCAGTACTTC.

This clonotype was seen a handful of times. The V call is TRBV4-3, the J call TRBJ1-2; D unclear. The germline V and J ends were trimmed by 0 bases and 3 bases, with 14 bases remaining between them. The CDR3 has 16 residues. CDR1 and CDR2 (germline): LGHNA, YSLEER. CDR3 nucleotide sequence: TGCGCCAGCAGCCAAGATGGTTGGCGGGCAGACTATGGCTACACCTTC. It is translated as CASSQDGWRADYGYTF.

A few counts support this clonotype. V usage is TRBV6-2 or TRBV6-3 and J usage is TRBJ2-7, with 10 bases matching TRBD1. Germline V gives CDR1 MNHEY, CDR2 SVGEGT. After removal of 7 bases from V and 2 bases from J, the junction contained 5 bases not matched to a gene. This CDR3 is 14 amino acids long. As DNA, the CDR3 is TGTGCCAGCATCTACGGGACAGGGGCCTACGAGCAGTACTTC. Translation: CASIYGTGAYEQYF.

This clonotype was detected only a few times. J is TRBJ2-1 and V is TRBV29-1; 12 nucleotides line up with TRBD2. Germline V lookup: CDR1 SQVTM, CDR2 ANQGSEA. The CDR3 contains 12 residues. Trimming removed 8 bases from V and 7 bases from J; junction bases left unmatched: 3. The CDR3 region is CSLLAGGNEQFF. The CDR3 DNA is TGCAGCCTTCTAGCGGGAGGGAATGAGCAGTTCTTC.

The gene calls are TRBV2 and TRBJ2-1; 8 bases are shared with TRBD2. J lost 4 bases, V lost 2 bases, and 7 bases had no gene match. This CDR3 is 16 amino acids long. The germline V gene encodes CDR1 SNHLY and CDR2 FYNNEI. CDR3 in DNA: TGTGCCAGCAGTGAAAGCACGGGACTAGGTTACAATGAGCAGTTCTTC. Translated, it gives CASSESTGLGYNEQFF. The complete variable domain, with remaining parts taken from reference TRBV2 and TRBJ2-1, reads EPEVTQTPSHQVTQMGQEVILRCVPISNHLYFYWYRQILGQKVEFLVSFYNNEISEKSEIFDDQFSVERPDGSNFTLKIRSTKLEDSAMYFCASSESTGLGYNEQFFGPGTRLTVL.

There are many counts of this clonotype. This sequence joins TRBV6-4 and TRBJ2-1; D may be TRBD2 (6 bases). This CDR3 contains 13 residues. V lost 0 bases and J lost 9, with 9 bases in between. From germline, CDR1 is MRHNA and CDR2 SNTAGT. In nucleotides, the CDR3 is TGTGCCAGCAGTGACTCTGAGGGAGGTGAGCAGTTCTTC. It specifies CASSDSEGGEQFF.

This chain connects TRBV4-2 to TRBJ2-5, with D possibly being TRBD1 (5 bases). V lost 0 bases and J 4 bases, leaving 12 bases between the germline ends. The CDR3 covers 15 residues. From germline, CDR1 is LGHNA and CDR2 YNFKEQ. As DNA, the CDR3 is TGTGCCAGCAGCCAAGATGGGAAGGGGCGAGAGACCCAGTACTTC. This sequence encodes CASSQDGKGRETQYF.

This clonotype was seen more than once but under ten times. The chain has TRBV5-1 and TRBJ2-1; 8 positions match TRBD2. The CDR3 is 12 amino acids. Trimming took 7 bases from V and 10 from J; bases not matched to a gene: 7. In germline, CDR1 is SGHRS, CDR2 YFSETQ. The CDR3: CASYLAGPEQFF. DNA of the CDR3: TGCGCCAGCTACTTAGCGGGACCGGAGCAGTTCTTC.

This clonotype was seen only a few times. CDR3 coding DNA: TGTGCCAGCAGTGCGTGGGCGGGAGGGCTTAATGAGCAGTTCTTC. It translates to CASSAWAGGLNEQFF. This chain joins TRBV25-1 and TRBJ2-1; 9 bases line up with TRBD2. After removal of 4 bases from V and 7 bases from J, the junction contained 8 bases not matched to a gene. This CDR3 comprises 15 residues. Germline CDR1 is MGHDK and CDR2 is SYGVNS. The whole variable domain, filled in from reference TRBV25-1 and TRBJ2-1, reads EADIYQTPRYLVIGTGKKITLECSQTMGHDKMYWYQQDPGMELHLIHYSYGVNSTEKGDLSSESTVSRIRTEHFPLTLESARPSHTSQYLCASSAWAGGLNEQFFGPGTRLTVL.

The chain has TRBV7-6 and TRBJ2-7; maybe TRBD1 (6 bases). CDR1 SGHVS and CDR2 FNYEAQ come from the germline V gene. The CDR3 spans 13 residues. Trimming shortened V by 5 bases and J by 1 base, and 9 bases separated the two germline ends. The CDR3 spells CASSIQGSYEQYF. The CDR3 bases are TGTGCCAGCAGCATCCAGGGGTCCTACGAGCAGTACTTC.

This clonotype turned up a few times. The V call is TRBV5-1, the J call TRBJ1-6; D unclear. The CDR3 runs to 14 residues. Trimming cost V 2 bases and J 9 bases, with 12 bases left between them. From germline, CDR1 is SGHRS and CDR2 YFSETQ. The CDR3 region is CASSFQELGSPLHF. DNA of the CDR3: TGCGCCAGCAGCTTTCAGGAGTTGGGTTCACCCCTCCACTTT.

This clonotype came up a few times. The CDR3 DNA reads as TGTGCCAGCAGCCCTCTGGGAGCGGGAGTAACCTACAATGAGCAGTTCTTC. Amino acids: CASSPLGAGVTYNEQFF. V usage is TRBV12-3 or TRBV12-4 and J usage is TRBJ2-1, with 8 bases lining up with TRBD2. CDR3 length equals 17 residues. Trimming at V came to 6 bases and at J to 2 bases, leaving 12 bases not matched to a gene.

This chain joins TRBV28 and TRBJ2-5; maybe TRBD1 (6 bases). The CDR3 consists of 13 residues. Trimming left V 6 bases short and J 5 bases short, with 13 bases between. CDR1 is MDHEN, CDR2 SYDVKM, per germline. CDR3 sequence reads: CASRTRGWETQYF. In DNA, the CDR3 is TGTGCCAGCAGAACAAGGGGGTGGGAGACCCAGTACTTC.

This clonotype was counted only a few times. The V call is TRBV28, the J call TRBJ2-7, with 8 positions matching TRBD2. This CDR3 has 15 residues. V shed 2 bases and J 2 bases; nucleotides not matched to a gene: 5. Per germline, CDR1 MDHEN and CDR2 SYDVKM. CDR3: CASSLSGGGTYEQYF. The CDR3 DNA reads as TGTGCCAGCAGTTTAAGCGGCGGGGGGACCTACGAGCAGTACTTC.